This T cell receptor (beta chain) was observed in a study of shared clonotypes between healthy human individuals. General observations from the study: Rarefaction indicated that sorted-subset sequencing remained incomplete although depth was large.

The data were produced by immunoSEQ multiplex PCR, yet TCRdb's version contains in-frame clones alone and is incomplete. The sample records some 790,000 clones, over 55% being singletons. Trimming shortened V by 0 bases and J by 1 base, and 4 bases separated the two germline ends. CDR3 length: 13 amino acids. Germline CDR1 SGDLS, CDR2 YYNGEE. This clone appeared a few times. Its cognate antigen is unknown. In the same sample, other DNA sequences code for this CDR3. The receptor's source is a woman aged 25 to 39 in good health. V gene TRBV9 combines with J gene TRBJ1-1, with D unclear. Sequencing was performed on memory CD4+ T cells sorted from blood. This sample's subset: CD45RA-negative fraction. CDR3 region: CASSVGSNTEAFF. In DNA, the CDR3 is TGTGCCAGCAGCGTAGGATCGAACACTGAAGCTTTCTTT. The full variable domain, in which reference TRBV9 and TRBJ1-1 provide the parts outside the CDR3, is DSGVTQTPKHLITATGQRVTLRCSPRSGDLSVYWYQQSLDQGLQFLIQYYNGEERAKGNILERFSAQQFPDLHSELNLSSLELGDSALYFCASSVGSNTEAFFGQGTRLTVV.